This TCR beta chain comes out of a study of T cell responses to AZD1222 COVID-19 vaccine. TCRdb's table, derived via immunoSEQ multiplex PCR, lists solely in-frame clones and lacks some. The table shows 120,000 or so clones, with 87% occurring only once. Deletions cut 4 bases from V and 7 bases from J, with 11 bases between. In germline, CDR1 is LGHDT, CDR2 YNNKEL (reference sequence). The CDR3 length is 12 residues. The sequence came from an adult in good health. Specimen: peripheral blood, collected on day 0 of AZD1222 vaccination. V gene TRBV3-1 (or the pseudogene TRBV3-2) combines with J gene TRBJ2-7, with D unclear. This CDR3 is CASSLRAREQYF. As DNA, the CDR3 is TGTGCCAGCAGCCTCCGGGCCCGGGAGCAGTACTTC.